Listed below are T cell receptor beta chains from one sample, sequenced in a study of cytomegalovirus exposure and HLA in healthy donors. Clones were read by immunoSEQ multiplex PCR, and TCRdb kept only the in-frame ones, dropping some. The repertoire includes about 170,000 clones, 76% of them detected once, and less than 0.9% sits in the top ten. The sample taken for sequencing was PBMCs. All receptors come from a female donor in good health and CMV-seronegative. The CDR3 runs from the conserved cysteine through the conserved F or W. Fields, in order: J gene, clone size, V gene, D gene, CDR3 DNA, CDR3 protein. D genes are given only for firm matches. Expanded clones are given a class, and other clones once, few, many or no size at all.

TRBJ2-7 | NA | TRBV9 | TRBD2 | TGTGCCAGCAGCGTAGGCGGGACTAGCGTGGCCGACGAGCAGTACTTC | CASSVGGTSVADEQYF
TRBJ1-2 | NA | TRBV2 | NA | TGTGCCAGCAGTGCGGTCGCAGGGGGCTACACCTTC | CASSAVAGGYTF
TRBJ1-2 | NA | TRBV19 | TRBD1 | TGTGCCAGTAGTTGGACAGGGAACTATGGCTACACCTTC | CASSWTGNYGYTF
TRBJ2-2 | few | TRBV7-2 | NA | TGTGCCAGCAGCTCGCGCGTGGGGGGTGGGCCCGGGGAGCTGTTTTTT | CASSSRVGGGPGELFF
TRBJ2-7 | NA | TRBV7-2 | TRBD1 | TGTGCCAGCAGCTCGTACCGGGACAGCTCCTACGAGCAGTACTTC | CASSSYRDSSYEQYF
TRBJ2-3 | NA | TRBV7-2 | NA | TGTGCCAGCAGCGACCCCCCCGGGGGGCAGTATTTT | CASSDPPGGQYF
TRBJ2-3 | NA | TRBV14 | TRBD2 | TGTGCCAGCAGCCGAAATCCAGCGGGGGGGGCCGCAGATACGCAGTATTTT | CASSRNPAGGAADTQYF
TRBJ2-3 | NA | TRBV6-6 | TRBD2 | TGTGCCACCCGAGCGAGCGGGGGGAGCACAGATACGCAGTATTTT | CATRASGGSTDTQYF
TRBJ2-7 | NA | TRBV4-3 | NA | TGCGCCAGCAGCCAAGATTTGGAACAGGCCTACGAGCAGTACTTC | CASSQDLEQAYEQYF
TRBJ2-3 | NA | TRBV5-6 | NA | TGTGCCAGCAGCTTGGCCGCGGGGGATACGCAGTATTTT | CASSLAAGDTQYF
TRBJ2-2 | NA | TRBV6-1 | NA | TGTGCCAGCAGTGAAGGGACGGGAAAGGGGGCCGGGGAGCTGTTTTTT | CASSEGTGKGAGELFF
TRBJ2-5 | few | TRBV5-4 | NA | TGTGCCAGCAGCGCTAGCCAAGAGACCCAGTACTTC | CASSASQETQYF
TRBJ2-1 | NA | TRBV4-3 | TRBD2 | TGCGCCAGCAGCCAAGAAGCAGCTAGCGGGGACAGTAGGAGTGAGCAGTTCTTC | CASSQEAASGDSRSEQFF
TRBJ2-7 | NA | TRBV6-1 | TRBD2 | TGTGCCAGCAGAAAAGCTAGCGGGAATTTAGGGGAGCAGTACTTC | CASRKASGNLGEQYF
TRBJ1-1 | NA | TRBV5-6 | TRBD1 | TGTGCCAGCAGCGTACTTTATAGGGGGCAAGGCACTGAAGCTTTCTTT | CASSVLYRGQGTEAFF
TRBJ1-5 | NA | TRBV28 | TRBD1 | TGTGCCAGCAGTCTTGGGACAGTCAATCAGCCCCAGCATTTT | CASSLGTVNQPQHF